What follows are 12 T cell receptor beta chains derived from one specimen sequenced in a study of CD4 T cells in relation to SARS-CoV-2 and coronaviruses. Unexposed donor CD4+ T cells date from about 2010-2018, before the COVID-19 pandemic. CD4+ T cells were isolated from the cells after more than nine days of culture. Sequenced by immunoSEQ multiplex PCR; TCRdb stores in-frame clones only, minus some. The sample has 20,000 or so clones, around three quarters seen once; the top ten hold around a sixth. For these TCRs, the target antigens are not known. Sequenced sample: CD4+ T cells from PBMCs, cultured in vitro. All receptors come from a human donor in good health.

The genes are TRBV7-2 and TRBJ2-7, with D possibly being TRBD1 (5 bases). In germline, CDR1 is SGHTA, CDR2 FQGNSA. Deletions cut 5 bases from V and 3 bases from J, with 14 bases between. The CDR3 has 14 amino acids. CDR3 loop: CASSGAPGHYEQYF. DNA of the CDR3: TGTGCCAGCAGCGGAGCACCCGGACACTACGAGCAGTACTTC.

The chain recombines TRBV14 with TRBJ2-5, with D perhaps TRBD1 or TRBD2 (5 bases each). V was cut by 3 bases and J by 4 bases, with 12 bases left in between. This CDR3 has 14 amino acids. Per the germline V gene, CDR1 is SGHDN and CDR2 is FVKESK. The CDR3 reads CASSQAGTRETQYF. The DNA of the CDR3 is TGTGCCAGCAGCCAGGCCGGGACCCGAGAGACCCAGTACTTC.

This clone was found once. The gene calls are TRBV6-1 and TRBJ2-7, with TRBD2 identical over 8 bases. The CDR3 extends over 14 amino acids. Trimming took 3 bases from V and 6 from J; bases not matched to a gene: 7. Germline CDR1 is MNHNS and CDR2 is SASEGT. In DNA, the CDR3 is TGTGCCAGCAGTGACGGGAGGGGTCTCGGCGAGCAGTACTTC. This translates into CASSDGRGLGEQYF.

The V gene is TRBV6-4, the J gene TRBJ2-3; 11 positions agree with TRBD1. Per germline, CDR1 MRHNA and CDR2 SNTAGT. This CDR3 has 15 amino acids. V dropped 5 bases and J dropped 4; count of bases not matched to a gene: 5. The CDR3 DNA is TGTGCCAGCAGTACCGGACAGGGGGCTTCAGATACGCAGTATTTT. Amino acid sequence: CASSTGQGASDTQYF.

In this sample, this clone turned up a few times. The chain employs TRBV7-6 and TRBJ2-1; 7 bases are a match to TRBD2. The ends lost 5 bases at V and 0 bases at J; junction bases unmatched: 4. This CDR3 spans 15 amino acids. Germline V gives CDR1 SGHVS, CDR2 FNYEAQ. CDR3 DNA: TGTGCCAGCAGCCCGACTAGCCTCTCCTACAATGAGCAGTTCTTC. Its protein is CASSPTSLSYNEQFF.

The chain recombines TRBV11-2 with TRBJ2-5; D remains unclear. The V end lost 1 base, the J end lost 4 bases, and 7 bases lay between the germline ends. This CDR3 contains 13 residues. The V gene's germline CDR1 is SGHAT and CDR2 FQNNGV. CDR3 sequence: CASSLGLLETQYF. As DNA, the CDR3 is TGTGCCAGCAGCTTAGGTCTGTTAGAGACCCAGTACTTC.

Written as DNA, the CDR3 is TGTGCCAGCAGGACAGGGGGTGACACTGAAGCTTTCTTT. Its protein product is CASRTGGDTEAFF. The chain carries TRBV6-5 and TRBJ1-1, with TRBD1 matching over 9 bases. J was trimmed by 3 bases and V by 6 bases; bases with no gene match: 2. The CDR3 extends over 13 amino acids. Germline V lookup: CDR1 MNHEY, CDR2 SVGAGI.

The V call is TRBV6-5, the J call TRBJ2-5; D possibly uses TRBD1 or TRBD2 (5 bases each). There are 14 residues in the CDR3. The germline V gene has CDR1 MNHEY and CDR2 SVGAGI. Deletions cut 4 bases from V and 9 bases from J, with 18 bases between. CDR3 coding DNA: TGTGCCAGCAGTTTCCTCAAAACCGGGACCTCCCAGTACTTC. Protein: CASSFLKTGTSQYF.

This chain connects TRBV5-1 to TRBJ2-2; D is uncertain. The CDR3 runs to 15 residues. V shed 7 bases and J shed 3 bases, with 16 bases lying between them. Germline CDR1 SGHRS, CDR2 YFSETQ. CDR3 in DNA: TGCGCCAGCTCGGGCAAGGGTTGGGACACCGGGGAGCTGTTTTTT. Amino acid sequence: CASSGKGWDTGELFF.

This clone was seen a handful of times. V and J are TRBV20-1 and TRBJ1-6, with D tentatively TRBD1 (5 bases). Trimming left V 3 bases short and J 5 bases short, with 17 bases between. Germline V gene data show CDR1 as DFQATT and CDR2 as SNEGSKA (reference sequence). CDR3 size: 16 residues. In nucleotides, the CDR3 is TGCAGTGCTAGTAGGGACGGAGGCTTTAATAATTCACCCCTCCACTTT. This encodes CSASRDGGFNNSPLHF.

The rearrangement joins TRBV10-3 to TRBJ2-7; perhaps TRBD1 as D (6 bases). CDR1 is ENHRY and CDR2 is SYGVKD in the germline V gene. CDR3 length: 15 residues. The ends were cut back, 9 bases at V and 2 bases at J, with 20 bases in the middle. The CDR3 DNA reads as TGTGCCATGACGTCAGGGGTAGGGGGTACCTACGAGCAGTACTTC. It translates to CAMTSGVGGTYEQYF.

The chain has TRBV5-1 and TRBJ2-5; 15 bases align to TRBD2. J was trimmed by 5 bases and V by 4 bases; bases with no gene match: 3. Per the germline V gene, CDR1 is SGHRS and CDR2 is YFSETQ. This CDR3 has 15 residues. This CDR3 reads CASSPGLAGGETQYF. The DNA of the CDR3 is TGCGCCAGCAGCCCGGGACTAGCGGGAGGTGAGACCCAGTACTTC. The complete variable domain, with remaining parts taken from reference TRBV5-1 and TRBJ2-5, reads KAGVTQTPRYLIKTRGQQVTLSCSPISGHRSVSWYQQTPGQGLQFLFEYFSETQRNKGNFPGRFSGRQFSNSRSEMNVSTLELGDSALYLCASSPGLAGGETQYFGPGTRLLVL.